This TCR beta chain was observed in a study of T cell responses to AZD1222 COVID-19 vaccine. General observations from the study: Spike-spanning, vaccine-associated CD4 TCRs were dominant at 160-218 and 743-854. It should be noted that donors were predominantly white British and more often female, and clonal diversity was possibly underestimated.

As concerns this clone: The antigen is undetermined.

From germline, CDR1 is SGHRS and CDR2 YFSETQ. The V segment lost 4 bases and the J segment 3 bases; nucleotides outside the gene matches: 16. This CDR3 comprises 18 residues. Data came from immunoSEQ multiplex PCR; TCRdb stores just in-frame clones and leaves some out. The data contain more than 150,000 clones, less than 95% of them singletons. The rearrangement joins TRBV5-1 to TRBJ2-7, with TRBD1 matching over 10 bases. The sequence was obtained from an adult in good health. The specimen was peripheral blood, collected on day 0 of AZD1222 vaccination. This chain's CDR3 is CASSLGTGELKGNYEQYF. As DNA, the CDR3 is TGCGCCAGCAGCCTCGGGACAGGGGAGTTGAAGGGAAACTACGAGCAGTACTTC.